This paragraph covers one T cell receptor (beta chain) sequence. Method: immunoSEQ multiplex PCR; TCRdb's copy keeps in-frame clones and lacks some. The sample has around 250,000 clones; roughly four fifths are singletons. These data come from a study of control samples from healthy donors and cancer patients. The CDR3 runs 17 residues. Trimming cost V 3 bases and J 4 bases, with 21 bases left between them. Germline CDR1 reads SEHNR; CDR2 reads FQNEAQ (reference sequence). Source material: PBMCs. The TCR originated in a woman aged 55 to 70 with lung cancer. The chain carries TRBV7-9 and TRBJ1-2; no firm D call. CDR3 in DNA: TGTGCCAGCAGCTTTCCGGGCCTCCAAATGAGGCTCTATGGCTACACCTTC. This gives the protein CASSFPGLQMRLYGYTF.